This T cell receptor beta chain was recovered during a study of a mutant IDH1 vaccine in newly diagnosed glioma. The time point is: week 11, during vaccination. In the vaccine, a single dose held 300 ug of the mutant IDH1 20-mer peptide, along with topical imiquimod. Germline V gives CDR1 SNHLY, CDR2 FYNNEI. CDR3 size: 12 residues. Trimming stripped 7 bases from V and 8 bases from J, with 14 bases between. The method was immunoSEQ multiplex PCR; TCRdb's version includes in-frame clones alone and lacks a portion of them. The top ten hold approximately 2.5% of the sample, which has around 53,000 clones, about 91% seen once. Overall study findings and caveats: Among top peripheral T cell clonotypes, changes seemed unrelated to pseudoprogression.

Of note for this clone: Its antigen remains unidentified.

The V gene is TRBV2, the J gene TRBJ1-1; TRBD1 is a possible D gene (6 bases). The material was PBMCs, obtained from a glioma patient whose treatment included an IDH1 peptide vaccine. The source of this sequence is a man aged 45-65 years with glioma. CDR3 region: CASTSGAREAFF. The CDR3 DNA follows: TGTGCCAGCACGTCAGGGGCTCGCGAAGCTTTCTTT.